This T cell receptor beta chain was captured in a study of early T cells in non-severe SARS-CoV-2 infection. The overall study: With bulk RNA from unsorted whole blood as input, sequencing yielded unpaired chains.

Individually, cDNA molecules had unique molecular identifiers attached to them. TCRdb fed the 5' RACE reads into MiXCR, producing one record per CDR3 protein. The repertoire holds tens of thousands of distinct CDR3 sequences, with about 16% as singletons. There are a few counts of this clonotype. The V gene lost 4 bases and the J gene lost 5 bases, with 12 bases spanning the gap. The germline gives CDR1 SGHAT, CDR2 FQDESV (reference sequence). The CDR3 is 13 amino acids. The chain links TRBV11-1 to TRBJ2-7; D unclear. Material for sequencing was whole blood. This TCR derives from an adult who was a healthcare worker with PCR-confirmed SARS-CoV-2 infection or an uninfected control (not recorded which). The CDR3 DNA follows: TGTGCCAGCAGCTCCCCGGAGCTCGACGAGCAGTACTTC. Its protein product is CASSSPELDEQYF.